This TCR beta chain was observed in a study of vaccination and CD4 T cells after COVID-19. Study information: Convalescents were six males and four females, two of them Hispanic. Stimulation used overlapping spike peptides from SARS-CoV-2, HCoV-NL63, HCoV-OC43 and HCoV-229E.

The Oncomine TCR Beta short-read assay was applied to DNA of cultured CD4+ T cells. TCRdb itself ran the PCR reads through MiXCR, one entry per CDR3 protein. The table lists some 22,000 distinct CDR3 sequences, around 67% of them singletons, with 20% to 25% in the top ten. Treatment specified: approximately 9-day PBMC culture with coronavirus spike peptide pools or control peptides (ViraFEST assay). Peptide pool stimulation in ViraFEST expanded antigen-specific T cells, whose TCRs were then sequenced. IL-2 (about 10 IU/ml) and peptide pools (about 10 ug/ml) were added to cultures of under 2.5 million PBMCs per well. Trimming removed 7 bases from V and 4 bases from J, with 19 bases in between. The CDR3 spans 14 residues. Germline V gene sequence: CDR1 SQVTM, CDR2 ANQGSEA. As concerns this clonotype: Antigen: not known.

The clonotype comes from a human donor who received a COVID-19 vaccine. The sequenced sample was CD4+ T cells from blood, cultured in vitro, obtained after SARS-CoV-2 vaccination. V usage is TRBV29-1 and J usage is TRBJ1-2, with no clear D. In DNA form, the CDR3 reads TGCAGCGCGGGAAACCCCGGGGTGGGCTATGGCTACACCTTC. This gives the protein CSAGNPGVGYGYTF. Supplemented by reference TRBV29-1 and TRBJ1-2, the full variable domain reads SAVISQKPSRDICQRGTSLTIQCQVDSQVTMMFWYRQQPGQSLTLIATANQGSEATYESGFVIDKFPISRPNLTFSTLTVSNMSPEDSSIYLCSAGNPGVGYGYTFGSGTRLTVV.